The 5 T cell receptor beta chains below all came from one sample that was sequenced in a study of vaccination effects on CD4 cells after COVID-19 (dated by TCRdb to 2022 to 2024). Receptor libraries were prepared by the immunoSEQ multiplex PCR assay. The table comes from immuneACCESS by way of TCRdb, which keeps in-frame sequences with V and J called. Part of the clones is missing from these tables; in studies checked, under half for an unresolved V gene and the rest for unknown reasons. A total of roughly 70,000 clones appear in this sample, 65% to 85% of them only once. The ten largest clones represent around 5% of the sample. No antigen is known for these receptors. The ViraFEST assay stimulated PBMC with viral peptide pools and then used TCR sequencing to identify antigen-specific CD4+ T cell clonotypes by expansion. After less than eleven days of culture, CD4+ T cells were isolated with the EasySep CD4+ T cell isolation kit. PCR-confirmed SARS-CoV-2 infection had occurred in convalescent patients between March and December 2020, before the Alpha, Beta and Delta variants emerged in the United States.

Sequenced material: CD4+ T cells from PBMCs cultured with HIV peptides, taken before COVID-19 vaccination. The cell subset or site label of this sample denotes: HIV-1 Nef peptide pool negative control/reference culture. The receptors stem from a human donor who had a prior SARS-CoV-2 infection.

This clone was seen a handful of times. This chain connects TRBV7-9 to TRBJ2-1; 9 positions agree with TRBD1. V trimming: 5 bases; J trimming: 6 bases; junction bases outside the gene matches: 11. Per germline, CDR1 SEHNR and CDR2 FQNEAQ (reference sequence). CDR3 size: 16 residues. The CDR3 here is CASSLGGGQGFNEQFF. In DNA, the CDR3 is TGTGCCAGCAGCCTGGGTGGGGGACAGGGCTTCAATGAGCAGTTCTTC.

V is TRBV9 and J is TRBJ2-3, with D tentatively TRBD2 (5 bases). Between the trimmed V and J ends, which lost 3 bases and 6 bases, there was a span of 11 bases. The CDR3 is 13 residues long. The germline V gene encodes CDR1 SGDLS and CDR2 YYNGEE. CDR3 in amino acids: CASSATSLDTQYF. The CDR3 DNA follows: TGTGCCAGCAGCGCAACTAGTCTCGATACGCAGTATTTT.

This rearrangement joins TRBV7-2 to TRBJ1-1; a weak D match, TRBD1 (6 bases). The CDR3 covers 13 residues. CDR1 is SGHTA and CDR2 is FQGNSA in the germline V gene. The V end was cut by 4 bases, the J end by 11 bases, with 17 bases between. CDR3 sequence: CASSSNRVTGAFF. As DNA, the CDR3 is TGTGCCAGCAGCTCTAACAGGGTCACGGGGGCTTTCTTT.

The genes are TRBV14 and TRBJ2-1, with unresolved D. The V gene's germline CDR1 is SGHDN and CDR2 FVKESK. Trimming took 0 bases from V and 10 from J, leaving 7 bases between them. CDR3 length equals 12 residues. In DNA form, the CDR3 reads TGTGCCAGCAGCCAAGATCTTTGGGAGCAGTTCTTC. Amino acid sequence: CASSQDLWEQFF.

The chain recombines TRBV4-3 with TRBJ2-3, with 7 positions matching TRBD2. This CDR3 comprises 16 residues. Looked up from germline, CDR1 is LGHNA and CDR2 is YSLEER. J gave up 0 bases and V 1 base, and 4 bases lay outside the gene matches. CDR3 nucleotides: TGCGCCAGCAGCCAAGTCCATAGCGGGAGCACAGATACGCAGTATTTT. Translation gives CASSQVHSGSTDTQYF.